The 9 T cell receptor beta chains reported below all come from one sample, sequenced in a study of blood T cells in healthy people across ages. It was with a sample-barcoded 5' primer and a J-beta primer mix that a second PCR of roughly 7 to 11 cycles was run. TCRdb itself ran the 5' RACE reads through MiXCR, one entry per CDR3 protein. The sample consists of about 1.7 million distinct CDR3 sequences, 25% to 30% of them appearing once. Material: blood. The receptors shown here come from a woman aged 30 to 39 in good health.

The chain uses TRBV5-1 and TRBJ2-5, with 9 bases matching TRBD1. The CDR3 covers 16 residues. The ends lost 2 bases at V and 5 bases at J; junction bases unmatched: 10. Germline V CDR1 and CDR2: SGHRS, YFSETQ. This CDR3 is CASSFYGQGKMETQYF. The CDR3 DNA sequence: TGCGCCAGCAGCTTTTACGGACAGGGGAAGATGGAGACCCAGTACTTC.

For the CDR3, the DNA is TGTGCCAGCAGCGAAAGACTAGCGGGAGAAGAGACCCAGTACTTC. Its protein is CASSERLAGEETQYF. This rearrangement joins TRBV7-6 to TRBJ2-5, with 12 nucleotides matching TRBD2. The germline CDR1 and CDR2 sequences are SGHVS and FNYEAQ. The V and J ends lost 5 bases and 3 bases, in that order; junction bases with no gene match: 4. The CDR3 loop spans 15 amino acids.

The V call is TRBV7-9, the J call TRBJ1-4, with D unresolved. Germline CDR1 reads SEHNR; CDR2 reads FQNEAQ (reference sequence). The CDR3 totals 15 residues. Deletions cut 5 bases from V and 3 bases from J, with 13 bases between. For the CDR3, the DNA is TGTGCCAGCAGCCCAACCCCGAGCCCTAATGAAAAACTGTTTTTT. This sequence encodes CASSPTPSPNEKLFF. Using reference TRBV7-9 and TRBJ1-4 for the parts outside the CDR3, the full variable domain is DTGVSQNPRHKITKRGQNVTFRCDPISEHNRLYWYRQTLGQGPEFLTYFQNEAQLEKSRLLSDRFSAERPKGSFSTLEIQRTEQGDSAMYLCASSPTPSPNEKLFFGSGTQLSVL.

A note on this clonotype: The junction departs from the called germline gene at one end, perhaps through a read error. The chain uses TRBV5-1 and TRBJ1-2; TRBD1 agrees at 9 bases. This CDR3 spans 16 amino acids. Germline V gene data show CDR1 as SGHRS and CDR2 as YFSETQ. Here the CDR3 reads CTSSLLPPGQGIGYTF. CDR3 sequence (DNA): TGCACCAGCAGCTTGTTGCCCCCGGGACAGGGTATTGGCTACACCTTC.

This clonotype was seen ten or more times. This chain uses TRBV7-2 with TRBJ2-3; D remains ambiguous. V was clipped by 4 bases and J by 6 bases, with 14 bases between them. Germline V gene data show CDR1 as SGHTA and CDR2 as FQGNSA. CDR3 length equals 14 residues. The CDR3 sequence is CASSSQTVRDTQYF. In DNA, the CDR3 is TGTGCCAGCAGCTCGCAAACTGTTAGGGATACGCAGTATTTT.

The chain couples TRBV12-5 to TRBJ2-3; 7 nucleotides align to TRBD1. CDR3 length equals 16 residues. V lost 1 base and J lost 5; bases outside the gene matches: 9. Germline loops: CDR1 LGHNT, CDR2 FRNRAP. The CDR3: CASGLGQGPQGDTQYF. The CDR3 DNA follows: TGTGCTAGTGGTTTGGGACAGGGACCTCAAGGAGATACGCAGTATTTT.

This clonotype was observed at least ten times. J is TRBJ2-3 and V is TRBV10-3; 7 nucleotides agree with TRBD1. With V trimmed by 6 bases and J by 2 bases, 2 bases remained unmatched. The CDR3 is made up of 13 amino acids. Germline CDR1 reads ENHRY; CDR2 reads SYGVKD. The CDR3 sequence: CAIRDRITDTQYF. CDR3 bases: TGTGCCATCAGGGACAGGATCACAGATACGCAGTATTTT.

This clonotype was detected ten times or more. The gene calls are TRBV4-1 and TRBJ1-2; D gene uncertain. Trimming took off 2 bases at V and 4 bases at J, with 5 bases between the two ends. CDR1 and CDR2 from the germline V gene are MGHRA and YSYEKL. There are 12 residues in the CDR3. This CDR3 is CASSQQTYGYTF. The CDR3 bases are TGCGCCAGCAGCCAACAGACCTATGGCTACACCTTC.

This clonotype was observed many times. The genes are TRBV29-1 and TRBJ2-3; TRBD1 is a possible D gene (5 bases). V gave up 6 bases and J gave up 6 bases, with 10 bases separating them. Germline CDR1 is SQVTM and CDR2 is ANQGSEA. The CDR3 extends over 11 amino acids. The CDR3 bases are TGCAGCGTGGGCAGGGCGGATACGCAGTATTTT. Residues: CSVGRADTQYF.